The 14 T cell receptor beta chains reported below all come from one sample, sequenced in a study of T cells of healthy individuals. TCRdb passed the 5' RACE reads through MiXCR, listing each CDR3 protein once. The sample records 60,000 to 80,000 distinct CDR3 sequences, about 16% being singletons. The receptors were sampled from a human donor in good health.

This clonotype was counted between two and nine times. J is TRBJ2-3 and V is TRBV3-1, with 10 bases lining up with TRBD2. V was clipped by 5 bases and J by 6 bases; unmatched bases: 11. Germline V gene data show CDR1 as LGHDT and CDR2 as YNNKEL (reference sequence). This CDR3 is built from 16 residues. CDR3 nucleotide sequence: TGTGCCAGCAGCTTCCCTAGCGGGGGCGACTCTGATACGCAGTATTTT. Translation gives CASSFPSGGDSDTQYF.

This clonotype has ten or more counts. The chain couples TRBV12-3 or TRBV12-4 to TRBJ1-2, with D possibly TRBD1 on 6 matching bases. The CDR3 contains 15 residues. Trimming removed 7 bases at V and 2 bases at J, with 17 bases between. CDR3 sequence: CASTLVGGQNYGYTF. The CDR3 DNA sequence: TGTGCCAGCACCCTTGTAGGGGGGCAGAACTATGGCTACACCTTC.

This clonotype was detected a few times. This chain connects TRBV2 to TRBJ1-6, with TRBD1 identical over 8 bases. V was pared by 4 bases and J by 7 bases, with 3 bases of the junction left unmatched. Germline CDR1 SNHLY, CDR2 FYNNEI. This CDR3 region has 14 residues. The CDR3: CASSVGDRNSPLHF. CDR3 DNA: TGTGCCAGCAGTGTCGGGGACAGGAATTCACCCCTCCACTTT.

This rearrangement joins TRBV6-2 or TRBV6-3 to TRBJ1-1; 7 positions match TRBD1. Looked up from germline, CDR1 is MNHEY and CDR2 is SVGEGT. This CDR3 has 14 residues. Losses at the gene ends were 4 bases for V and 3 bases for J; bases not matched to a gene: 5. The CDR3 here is CASSFRGVDTEAFF. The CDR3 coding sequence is TGTGCCAGCAGTTTCAGGGGGGTTGACACTGAAGCTTTCTTT.

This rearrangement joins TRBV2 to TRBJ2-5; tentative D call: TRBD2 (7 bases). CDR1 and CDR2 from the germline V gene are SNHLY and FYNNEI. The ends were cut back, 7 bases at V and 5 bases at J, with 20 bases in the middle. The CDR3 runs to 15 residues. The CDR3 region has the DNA TGTGCCAGCACTCCAAGGGGGAGGGGTATGGAGACCCAGTACTTC. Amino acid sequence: CASTPRGRGMETQYF.

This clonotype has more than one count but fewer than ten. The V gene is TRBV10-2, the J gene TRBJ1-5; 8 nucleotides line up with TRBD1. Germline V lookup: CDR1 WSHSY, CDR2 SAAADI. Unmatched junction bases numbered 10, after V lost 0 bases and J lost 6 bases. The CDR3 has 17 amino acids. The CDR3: CASSESASRTGSQPQHF. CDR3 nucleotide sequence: TGCGCCAGCAGTGAGTCCGCTTCCCGGACAGGGAGTCAGCCCCAGCATTTT.

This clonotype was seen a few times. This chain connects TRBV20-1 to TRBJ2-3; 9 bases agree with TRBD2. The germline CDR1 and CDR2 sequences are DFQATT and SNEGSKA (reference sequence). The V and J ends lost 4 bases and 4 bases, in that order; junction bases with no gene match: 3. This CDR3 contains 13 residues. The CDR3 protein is CSAKREVPDTQYF. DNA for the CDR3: TGCAGTGCTAAGCGGGAGGTTCCAGATACGCAGTATTTT.

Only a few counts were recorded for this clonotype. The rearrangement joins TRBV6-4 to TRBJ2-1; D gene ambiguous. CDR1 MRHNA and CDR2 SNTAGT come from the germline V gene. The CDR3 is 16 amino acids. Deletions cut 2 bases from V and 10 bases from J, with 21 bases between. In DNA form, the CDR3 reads TGTGCCAGCAGTGACGGATCTATTGTTGGGGTTAGAGAGCAGTTCTTC. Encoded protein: CASSDGSIVGVREQFF.

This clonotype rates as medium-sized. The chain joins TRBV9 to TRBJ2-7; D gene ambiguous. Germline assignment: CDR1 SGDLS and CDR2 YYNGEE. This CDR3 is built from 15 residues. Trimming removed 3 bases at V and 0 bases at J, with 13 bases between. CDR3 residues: CASSENPLSSYEQYF. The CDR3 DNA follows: TGTGCCAGCAGCGAAAATCCCCTGAGCTCCTACGAGCAGTACTTC.

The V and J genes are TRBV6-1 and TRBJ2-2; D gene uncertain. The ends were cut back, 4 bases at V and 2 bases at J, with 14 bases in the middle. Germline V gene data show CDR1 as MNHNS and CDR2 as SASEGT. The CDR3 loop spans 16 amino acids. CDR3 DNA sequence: TGTGCCAGCAGTGGTTTCGGGCAGATTAACACCGGGGAGCTGTTTTTT. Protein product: CASSGFGQINTGELFF.

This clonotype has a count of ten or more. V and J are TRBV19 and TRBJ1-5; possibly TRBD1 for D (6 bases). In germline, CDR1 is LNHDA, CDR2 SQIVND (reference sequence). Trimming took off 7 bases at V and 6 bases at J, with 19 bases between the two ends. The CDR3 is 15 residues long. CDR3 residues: CASIPNKGGIQPQHF. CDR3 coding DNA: TGTGCCAGTATCCCCAATAAGGGGGGAATTCAGCCCCAGCATTTT.

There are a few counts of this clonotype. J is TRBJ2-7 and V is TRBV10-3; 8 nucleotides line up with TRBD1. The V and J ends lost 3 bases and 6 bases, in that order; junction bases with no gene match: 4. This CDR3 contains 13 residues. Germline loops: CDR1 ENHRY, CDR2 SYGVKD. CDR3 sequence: CAISDTGGGEQYF. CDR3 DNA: TGTGCCATCAGTGATACAGGGGGAGGCGAGCAGTACTTC.

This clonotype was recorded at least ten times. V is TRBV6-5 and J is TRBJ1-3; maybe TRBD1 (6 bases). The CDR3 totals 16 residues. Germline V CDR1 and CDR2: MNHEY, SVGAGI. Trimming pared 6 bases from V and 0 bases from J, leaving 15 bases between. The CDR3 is CASRRARTASGNTIYF. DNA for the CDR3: TGTGCCAGCAGGCGGGCTAGGACAGCCTCTGGAAACACCATATATTTT.

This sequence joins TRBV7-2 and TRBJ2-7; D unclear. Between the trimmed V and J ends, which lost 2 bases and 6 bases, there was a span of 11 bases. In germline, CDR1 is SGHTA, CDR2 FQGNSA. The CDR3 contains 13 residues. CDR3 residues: CASSLIGPVEQYF. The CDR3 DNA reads TGTGCCAGCAGCTTAATCGGCCCCGTCGAGCAGTACTTC.